This TCR beta chain was captured by sequencing in a study of CD8+ T cells in alopecia areata. Study findings and constraints: Although TCR sharing was seen in mice, sharing across patients was less clear, possibly for HLA-related reasons. Scalp lesions, especially in alopecia totalis/universalis, had higher clonality than normal scalp. Scalp samples also yield sequences of resident alphabeta T cells from normal skin.

Germline CDR1 is SQVTM and CDR2 is ANQGSEA. The CDR3 consists of 12 residues. Concerning this clone: No antigen is known for it.

PBMCs were stained for CD3, CD4 and CD8, and CD4+ and CD8+ T cells were sorted. cDNA serving as the sequencing template came from extracted, reverse transcribed RNA. Generated by immunoSEQ multiplex PCR, the TCRdb table keeps only in-frame clones and is missing some. The table includes 130,000 to 150,000 clones, roughly 58% detected once. This sequence joins TRBV29-1 and TRBJ1-4, with a tentative D call TRBD1 (5 bases). The sequence derives from a human donor in good health. Sequencing was performed on CD8+ T cells sorted from blood. CDR3 in DNA: TGCGGGGGAGGTTCGACTAATGAAAAACTGTTTTTT. As protein: CGGGSTNEKLFF.